Below are 5 T cell receptor beta chains sequenced from a single sample in a study of blood T cell repertoires in COVID-19. Repertoires were generated with immunoSEQ multiplex PCR, while TCRdb's copy carries only in-frame clones and drops some. The sample lists approximately 250,000 clones, approximately 89% occurring once. Sequencing was performed on PBMCs or T cells enriched from blood (not recorded which). These TCRs come from a middle-aged woman with acute COVID-19.

The chain couples TRBV5-1 to TRBJ2-1, with TRBD2 matching 12 bases. CDR1 and CDR2 from the germline V gene are SGHRS and YFSETQ. There are 15 residues in the CDR3. V shed 4 bases and J 7 bases; nucleotides not matched to a gene: 6. The CDR3 region is CASSRRLAGANEQFF. The CDR3 bases are TGCGCCAGCAGCCGTAGACTAGCGGGAGCGAATGAGCAGTTCTTC.

The DNA for the CDR3 is TGTGCCAGCAGTAACTCCAGGGGGCGACGGGAAAATTCACCCCTCCACTTT. Amino acids: CASSNSRGRRENSPLHF. The chain has TRBV2 and TRBJ1-6, with 8 bases lining up with TRBD1. Germline V gene data show CDR1 as SNHLY and CDR2 as FYNNEI. This CDR3 has 17 amino acids. The junction had 13 bases not matched to a gene; V was cut back by 5 bases and J by 7 bases.

CDR3 sequence (DNA): TGTGCCAGTAGTATATTTCCCGGGGACTACGAGCAGTACTTC. Translated: CASSIFPGDYEQYF. This chain connects TRBV19 to TRBJ2-7, with a possible D match to TRBD2 (5 bases). The CDR3 has 14 residues. CDR1 is LNHDA and CDR2 is SQIVND in the germline V gene (reference sequence). V was pared by 2 bases and J by 3 bases, with 11 bases between.

V is TRBV4-3 and J is TRBJ2-1, with 15 bases lining up with TRBD2. The CDR3 is 18 amino acids. Germline V gene lookup returns CDR1 LGHNA and CDR2 YSLEER. V shed 0 bases, J shed 6 bases, and the junction held 6 bases outside the gene matches. Written as DNA, the CDR3 is TGCGCCAGCAGCCAAGATCCTGGACTAGCGGGAGGGGGCAATGAGCAGTTCTTC. This codes for CASSQDPGLAGGGNEQFF.

The chain uses TRBV2 and TRBJ1-4; no definite D call. CDR3 size: 13 residues. Germline CDR1 SNHLY, CDR2 FYNNEI. The V end lost 11 bases, the J end lost 8 bases, and 18 bases lay between the germline ends. CDR3 loop: CASREVVEEKLFF. Here the CDR3 DNA reads TGTGCCTCTCGTGAGGTGGTTGAGGAAAAACTGTTTTTT.